The 5 T cell receptor beta chains below all came from one sample that was sequenced in a study of tumor-infiltrating lymphocytes in oesophageal squamous cell carcinoma. Via MiXCR, TCRdb re-called the PCR reads, giving one row per CDR3 protein. The sample holds roughly 21,000 distinct CDR3 sequences; more than 30% are singletons and the top ten take more than 30%. The sequencing input was esophageal tumor tissue. The receptor set was obtained from a male donor with esophageal squamous cell carcinoma.

This clonotype was observed many times. The chain uses TRBV7-3 and TRBJ2-3; tentative D call: TRBD2 (6 bases). This CDR3 comprises 15 residues. Trimming cost V 1 base and J 4 bases, with 12 bases left between them. From germline, CDR1 is SGHTA and CDR2 FQGTGA. The CDR3 loop reads CASSLIGGKADTQYF. The CDR3 region has the DNA TGTGCCAGCAGCTTAATCGGCGGGAAGGCAGATACGCAGTATTTT.

The J gene is TRBJ2-7, the V gene TRBV6-1; the D is unclear. TRBJ2-5 explains the end of the DNA better; the J call may be wrong. The germline CDR1 and CDR2 sequences are MNHNS and SASEGT. The CDR3 runs 15 residues. This CDR3 is CASSEVGGAQETQYF. The DNA for the CDR3 is TGTGCCAGCAGTGAAGTGGGCGGAGCCCAAGAGACCCAGTACTTC.

This clonotype was counted between two and nine times. This rearrangement joins TRBV11-3 to TRBJ2-3; tentatively, D is TRBD1 (6 bases). The CDR3 has 15 amino acids. Per germline, CDR1 SGHNT and CDR2 YENEEA. Trimming stripped 3 bases from V and 4 bases from J, with 14 bases between. CDR3 nucleotides: TGTGCCAGCAGCTTCAGAAGGGGGAATGCAGATACGCAGTATTTT. Its protein product is CASSFRRGNADTQYF.

This clonotype was detected ten times or more. The rearrangement links TRBV6-1 to TRBJ2-2, with 9 bases that match TRBD1. There are 17 residues in the CDR3. Germline V CDR1 and CDR2: MNHNS, SASEGT. The ends lost 5 bases at V and 4 bases at J; junction bases unmatched: 11. The CDR3 is CASSHVPGQGFTGELFF. In DNA form, the CDR3 reads TGTGCCAGCAGTCATGTCCCGGGACAGGGTTTCACCGGGGAGCTGTTTTTT.

This clonotype was counted ten times or more. A much larger clone differs from this one at a single base, so this may be a read error. V usage is TRBV7-8 and J usage is TRBJ2-7; the D gene is possibly TRBD2 (6 bases). Germline-derived CDR1 and CDR2 are SGHVS and FQNEAQ. The V and J ends lost 1 base and 7 bases respectively, with 17 bases between them. This CDR3 has 15 residues. The CDR3 nucleotides read TGTGCCAGCAGCTTAGTGACTAGTCCCTACAATGAGCAGTACTTC. Protein: CASSLVTSPYNEQYF.